Listed below are T cell receptor beta chains from one sample, sequenced in a study of T cell responses to AZD1222 COVID-19 vaccine. Here immunoSEQ multiplex PCR was the method, and the copy in TCRdb shows in-frame clones only, minus some. The sample carries about 84,000 clones, around 90% recorded once. The sample here was peripheral blood, taken on day 0 of AZD1222 vaccination. The origin of the receptors is an adult in good health. The CDR3 runs from the conserved cysteine through the conserved F or W. A D gene is named only where the DNA matches it firmly. Clone size is not always given. Where it is, it says once, few, many or a class for expanded clones.

NA,TRBV11-2,NA,TRBJ1-3,CASSIGTPYSGNTIYF,TGTGCCAGCAGCATAGGGACACCCTACTCAGGAAACACCATATATTTT
NA,TRBV3-1/TRBV3-2,NA,TRBJ2-7,CASSLLRSDEQYF,TGTGCCAGCAGCCTCCTCAGGTCAGACGAGCAGTACTTC
TRBD1,TRBV7-8,NA,TRBJ1-4,CASSEGQGVGEKLFF,TGTGCCAGCAGCGAGGGACAGGGCGTTGGTGAAAAACTGTTTTTT
NA,TRBV19,once,TRBJ2-7,CASSNRGNEQYF,TGTGCCAGTAGTAACCGGGGGAACGAGCAGTACTTC
NA,TRBV18,NA,TRBJ2-1,CASSPQGGGNEQFF,TGTGCCAGCTCACCACAGGGAGGGGGCAATGAGCAGTTCTTC
NA,TRBV11-3,once,TRBJ2-1,CASSLADMKPFF,TGTGCCAGCAGCTTAGCGGATATGAAGCCGTTCTTC
TRBD1,TRBV15,once,TRBJ1-5,CATSRDQGRGDQPQHF,TGTGCCACCAGCAGAGATCAGGGCAGGGGGGACCAGCCCCAGCATTTT
NA,TRBV9,NA,TRBJ2-3,CASSVATDTQYF,TGTGCCAGCAGCGTAGCTACAGATACGCAGTATTTT
TRBD2,TRBV7-9,NA,TRBJ2-1,CASSLGGRAFYNEQFF,TGTGCCAGCAGCTTGGGTGGGAGGGCCTTCTACAATGAGCAGTTCTTC
NA,TRBV24-1,NA,TRBJ1-2,CATSGSGMTRGYTF,TGTGCCACCAGTGGATCCGGGATGACTCGGGGCTACACCTTC
TRBD2,TRBV5-8,NA,TRBJ2-7,CASSFPGTRTYEQYF,TGTGCCAGCAGCTTCCCCGGGACTAGAACCTACGAGCAGTACTTC
NA,TRBV6-5,NA,TRBJ2-7,CASSLPSDEQYF,TGTGCCAGCAGTCTCCCCAGTGACGAGCAGTACTTC
NA,TRBV3-1/TRBV3-2,NA,TRBJ1-1,CASSGDRTEAFF,TGTGCCAGCAGCGGTGACAGAACTGAAGCTTTCTTT
NA,TRBV5-1,NA,TRBJ2-1,CASSLAQVLYNEQFF,TGCGCCAGCAGCTTGGCACAGGTTCTCTACAATGAGCAGTTCTTC
TRBD1,TRBV5-1,NA,TRBJ2-3,CASSQTPSGGDTQYF,TGCGCCAGCAGCCAGACCCCCTCAGGGGGAGATACGCAGTATTTT
NA,TRBV19,once,TRBJ1-1,CASSRAWEGTEAFF,TGTGCCAGTAGTAGGGCCTGGGAAGGCACTGAAGCTTTCTTT
TRBD2,TRBV4-1,NA,TRBJ2-3,CASSQEGGRRTDTQYF,TGCGCCAGCAGCCAAGAGGGCGGGAGAAGGACAGATACGCAGTATTTT
NA,TRBV5-4,NA,TRBJ2-2,CASSLAVTTGELFF,TGTGCCAGCAGCTTGGCGGTAACCACCGGGGAGCTGTTTTTT
NA,TRBV21-1,NA,TRBJ2-7,CASSIVTTDPSYEQYF,TGTGCCAGCAGCATAGTGACAACTGATCCATCCTACGAGCAGTACTTC
TRBD2,TRBV4-1,NA,TRBJ2-1,CASSPRTSGRLYNEQFF,TGCGCCAGCAGCCCCCGGACTAGCGGGAGGTTATACAATGAGCAGTTCTTC
NA,TRBV19,NA,TRBJ2-5,CASRPGYQETQYF,TGTGCCAGTCGGCCCGGGTACCAAGAGACCCAGTACTTC
TRBD1,TRBV2,NA,TRBJ2-1,CASSLLQGSNEQFF,TGTGCCAGCAGCTTGCTACAGGGGAGCAATGAGCAGTTCTTC
NA,TRBV25-1,NA,TRBJ2-3,CASSALTSLPGRQYF,TGTGCCAGCAGTGCCTTGACTAGTTTGCCCGGGCGGCAGTATTTT
NA,TRBV5-1,once,TRBJ2-2,CASSLVSTANTGELFF,TGCGCCAGCAGCTTGGTCTCGACAGCCAACACCGGGGAGCTGTTTTTT
NA,TRBV6-5,NA,TRBJ1-1,CASNLQPNTEAFF,TGTGCCAGCAATTTACAGCCGAACACTGAAGCTTTCTTT
NA,TRBV7-2,NA,TRBJ1-6,CASSLAKQRNSPLHF,TGTGCCAGCAGCTTAGCGAAACAGCGAAATTCACCCCTCCACTTT
NA,TRBV27,NA,TRBJ1-2,CASRPQDSHYGYTF,TGTGCCAGCAGGCCCCAGGACAGTCACTATGGCTACACCTTC
TRBD1,TRBV6-5,NA,TRBJ2-3,CASSYSTGAGTDTQYF,TGTGCCAGCAGTTACTCGACAGGGGCTGGCACAGATACGCAGTATTTT